A selection of T cell receptor beta chains follows, all from one sample in a study of identical twins. Each CDR3 protein gets one entry after TCRdb re-called the 5' RACE reads with MiXCR. The sample carries some 760,000 distinct CDR3 sequences, over 15% recorded once. The sample also formed part of further work on T cells expressing NK-cell markers.

Sequenced material: PBMCs. These receptors originate from a woman younger than 30 in good health. The CDR3 runs from the conserved cysteine through the conserved F or W. A D gene is named only where the DNA matches it firmly. Part of the rows lack a size; the others show once, few, many or a class for expanded clones.

size: many; D: NA; J: TRBJ2-1; V: TRBV6-1; CDR3: CASSQGSSYNEQFF; DNA: TGTGCCAGCAGTCAGGGCAGCTCCTACAATGAGCAGTTCTTC
size: NA; D: TRBD2; J: TRBJ2-1; V: TRBV20-1; CDR3: CSARDRLATGQFF; DNA: TGCAGTGCTAGAGATCGACTAGCAACGGGACAGTTCTTC
size: few; D: NA; J: TRBJ2-7; V: TRBV27; CDR3: CASREGSHEQYF; DNA: TGTGCCAGCAGGGAGGGGTCCCACGAGCAGTACTTC
size: NA; D: NA; J: TRBJ1-1; V: TRBV7-9; CDR3: CASSFRQPEAFF; DNA: TGTGCCAGCAGCTTCCGACAGCCAGAAGCTTTCTTT
size: NA; D: TRBD1; J: TRBJ2-7; V: TRBV11-1; CDR3: CASSLTGVQYEQYF; DNA: TGTGCCAGCAGCTTAACAGGGGTGCAATACGAGCAGTACTTC
size: NA; D: TRBD2; J: TRBJ2-5; V: TRBV3-1; CDR3: CASSQDLRGTSGGARETQYF; DNA: TGTGCCAGCAGCCAAGACTTAAGAGGGACTAGCGGGGGGGCGAGGGAGACCCAGTACTTC
size: few; D: TRBD2; J: TRBJ2-5; V: TRBV20-1; CDR3: CSASLAGGKTQYF; DNA: TGCAGTGCTTCTCTAGCGGGGGGAAAGACCCAGTACTTC
size: few; D: TRBD1; J: TRBJ2-7; V: TRBV11-2; CDR3: CASRHFLPGTGAYEQYF; DNA: TGTGCCAGCCGACACTTCCTGCCCGGGACAGGGGCCTACGAGCAGTACTTC
size: NA; D: TRBD2; J: TRBJ2-7; V: TRBV3-1; CDR3: CASSQGGTSGYTYEQYF; DNA: TGTGCCAGCAGCCAAGGAGGTACTAGCGGGTACACCTACGAGCAGTACTTC
size: few; D: NA; J: TRBJ2-1; V: TRBV12-3/TRBV12-4; CDR3: CASTLDLPYNEQFF; DNA: TGTGCCAGCACCCTGGACCTACCTTACAATGAGCAGTTCTTC
size: many; D: TRBD1; J: TRBJ2-7; V: TRBV6-5; CDR3: CASGTGGYEQYF; DNA: TGTGCCAGCGGGACAGGGGGCTACGAGCAGTACTTC
size: NA; D: TRBD2; J: TRBJ2-1; V: TRBV5-5; CDR3: CASSSLGGLAGVGNEQFF; DNA: TGTGCCAGCAGCTCCTTAGGGGGGCTAGCGGGAGTTGGTAATGAGCAGTTCTTC
size: few; D: NA; J: TRBJ1-2; V: TRBV10-3; CDR3: CAISLGTDNYGYTF; DNA: TGTGCCATCAGTCTCGGGACGGATAACTATGGCTACACCTTC
size: NA; D: NA; J: TRBJ2-7; V: TRBV18; CDR3: CASSPEGPGEQYF; DNA: TGTGCCAGCTCACCGGAAGGGCCTGGCGAGCAGTACTTC
size: NA; D: TRBD1; J: TRBJ2-7; V: TRBV30; CDR3: CAWSRDREYF; DNA: TGTGCCTGGAGTCGGGACAGAGAGTACTTC
size: few; D: TRBD2; J: TRBJ2-7; V: TRBV9; CDR3: CASSRTRKDEQYF; DNA: TGTGCCAGCAGCCGGACTAGAAAGGACGAGCAGTACTTC
size: NA; D: NA; J: TRBJ1-2; V: TRBV15; CDR3: CATSRGGTVYGYTF; DNA: TGTGCCACCAGCAGAGGGGGTACTGTCTATGGCTACACCTTC